The T cell receptor beta chain described here comes from a study of blood T cells in healthy people across ages (dated by TCRdb to about 2015). About the full investigation: In model experiments, roughly one uniquely barcoded TCR beta cDNA molecule per two T cells was captured by template switching. Using deep sequencing normalized with unique cDNA molecular identifiers, the study measured how TCR beta repertoire diversity changes with age. The donors were divided into four age groups: young (average approximately 15 years), middle-aged (around 37), aged (approximately 62) and long-lived (nearly 85). To avoid experimental bias, donors of different ages were distributed randomly across sequencing lanes. Using the same blood draw, the study looked at two additional independent replicas of 1 million unique cDNA reads for two donors, one aged 18 to 30 and the other aged 80 or older. General findings and caveats noted by the study authors: Total diversity estimates from one million sequenced T cells were considered lower bounds and underestimates. Because donor CMV infection status was unknown, age-related changes in expanded clonotypes were potentially confounded. Because profiling used bulk unsorted PBMCs, naive and antigen-experienced compartments could not be compared conclusively. The long-lived group showed more naive CD4+ T cells, fewer expanded clones and increased TCR diversity than the aged group, suggesting age selection. Observed TCR beta diversity correlated strongly with the percentage of naive T cells measured by flow cytometry. Observed TCR beta diversity per million T cells fell roughly linearly with age, and a significant reduction was already apparent by age around 39.

Libraries were built with 5' RACE. Data came from an Illumina HiSeq 2500. A second 7 to 11 cycle PCR used a sample-barcoded 5' primer and a J-beta primer mix. A unique molecular identifier was introduced onto each TCR beta cDNA molecule by a template-switch 5' adaptor carrying 12 random nucleotides. Each sample yielded at least 3 million CDR3-containing paired-end reads. All of the RNA was converted into first-strand cDNA using the Mint cDNA synthesis kit, with a TRBC-specific oligonucleotide serving as the primer. All cDNA was treated with uracil-DNA glycosylase and then went through a first 18-cycle PCR with the universal primers M1SS and BC2_uni_R. Per the original workflow: Normalization of each sample was performed by random selection of 1 million high-quality reads, each carrying a distinct molecular identifier. Instead of being binned into consensus sequences, reads with shared molecular identifiers were discarded. MiTCR, with a Q25 quality threshold and the strictest error-elimination algorithm, was used for CDR3 identification, clonotype clustering and error correction. A nonparametric unseen species model using Euler transformation provided a lower-bound estimate of total TCR beta diversity. The public reads were reanalyzed by TCRdb: fastp trimming at Q25, MiXCR alignment, in-frame beta chains only. Identical CDR3 proteins give one entry, which carries the most common genes and DNA. Clone size and V and J calls follow TCRdb, not the original study. The sample yields about 1.6 million distinct CDR3 sequences; about 35% were counted once. The ten largest account for approximately 10% of the sample.

Donors were roughly 40 systemically healthy Caucasian individuals from Russia aged 6 to 90 years. Around 9.8 milliliters of peripheral blood were collected from each donor into EDTA-treated Vacutainer tubes. PBMCs were isolated by Ficoll-Paque density-gradient centrifugation, with at least 7 million obtained per sample. Trizol reagent was used to extract total RNA from the PBMCs, yielding at least 6 micrograms per sample. For every donor, an aliquot of PBMCs went through flow cytometry to measure the percentages of naive CD45RAhigh/CD27high T cells. Including the terminal cysteine and phenylalanine, the CDR3 comprises 13 residues. Here the CDR3 DNA is all that survives: 39 bases in frame from base 1. The germline V gene provides CDR1 SGHTA and CDR2 FQGNSA. As for this clonotype: Its specific antigen is unknown. Since a much larger clone is just one base distant, this may be a read error.

This clonotype originated in a woman in her twenties or thirties in good health. The sequenced sample consisted of blood. The V and J segments used are TRBV7-2 and TRBJ2-1; a stretch of 12 junction bases matches TRBD2. Judging by the DNA end, TRBJ2-7 fits better; the J call may be wrong. The CDR3: CASSRLAGAEQYF. The nucleotide sequence reads TGTGCCAGCAGCCGACTAGCGGGAGCCGAGCAGTACTTC.